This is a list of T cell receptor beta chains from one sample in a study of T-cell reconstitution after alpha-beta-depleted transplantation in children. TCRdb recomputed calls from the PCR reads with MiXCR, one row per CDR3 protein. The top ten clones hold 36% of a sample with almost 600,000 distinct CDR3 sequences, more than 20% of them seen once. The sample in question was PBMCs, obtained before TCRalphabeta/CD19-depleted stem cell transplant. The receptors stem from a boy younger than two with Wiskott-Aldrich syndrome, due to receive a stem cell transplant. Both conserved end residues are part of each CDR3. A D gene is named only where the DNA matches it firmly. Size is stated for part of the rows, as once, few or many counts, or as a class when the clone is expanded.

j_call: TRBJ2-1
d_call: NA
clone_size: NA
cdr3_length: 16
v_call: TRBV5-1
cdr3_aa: CASSFNSLSSYNEQFF
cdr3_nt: TGCGCCAGCAGCTTTAATAGTCTAAGCTCCTACAATGAGCAGTTCTTC

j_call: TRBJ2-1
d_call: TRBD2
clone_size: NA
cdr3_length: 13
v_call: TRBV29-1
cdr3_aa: CSAGRLAPNEQFF
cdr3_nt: TGCAGCGCCGGGAGACTAGCTCCGAATGAGCAGTTCTTC

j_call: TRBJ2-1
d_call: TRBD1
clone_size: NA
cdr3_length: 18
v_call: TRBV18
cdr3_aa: CASSPPGQGSSFYNEQFF
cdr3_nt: TGTGCCAGCTCACCTCCGGGACAGGGTAGTAGCTTCTACAATGAGCAGTTCTTC

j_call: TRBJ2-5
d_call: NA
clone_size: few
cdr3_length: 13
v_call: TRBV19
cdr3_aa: CASSPRGVETQYF
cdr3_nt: TGTGCCAGTAGCCCCAGGGGGGTAGAGACCCAGTACTTC

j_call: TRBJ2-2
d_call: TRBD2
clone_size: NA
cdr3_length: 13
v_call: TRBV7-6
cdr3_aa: CASYGGSTGELFF
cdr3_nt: TGTGCCAGCTACGGCGGGAGCACCGGGGAGCTGTTTTTT

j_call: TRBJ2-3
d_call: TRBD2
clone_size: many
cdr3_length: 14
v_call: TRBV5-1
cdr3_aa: CASSLLAGTDTQYF
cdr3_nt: TGTGCCAGCAGCTTACTAGCGGGCACAGATACGCAGTATTTT

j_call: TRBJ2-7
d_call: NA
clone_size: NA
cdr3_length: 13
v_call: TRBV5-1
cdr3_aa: CASSAHTNYEQYF
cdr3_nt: TGCGCCAGCAGCGCCCATACGAACTACGAGCAGTACTTC

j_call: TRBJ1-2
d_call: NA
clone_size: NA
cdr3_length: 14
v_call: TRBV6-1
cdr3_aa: CASVDPTFVYGYTF
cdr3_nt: TGTGCCAGCGTGGACCCCACATTTGTCTATGGCTACACCTTC

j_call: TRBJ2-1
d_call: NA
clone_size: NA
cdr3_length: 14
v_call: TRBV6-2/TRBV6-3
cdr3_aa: CASSLRTTDNEQFF
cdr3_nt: TGTGCCAGCAGTTTACGGACTACCGACAATGAGCAGTTCTTC

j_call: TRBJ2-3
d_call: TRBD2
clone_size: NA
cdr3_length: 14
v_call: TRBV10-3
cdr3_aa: CAISISGRADTQYF
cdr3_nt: TGTGCCATCAGCATCAGCGGGAGGGCAGATACGCAGTATTTT

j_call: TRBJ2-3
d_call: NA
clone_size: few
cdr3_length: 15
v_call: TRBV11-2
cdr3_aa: CASSLGHRGTDTQYF
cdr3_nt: TGTGCCAGCAGCTTAGGCCACAGGGGCACAGATACGCAGTATTTT

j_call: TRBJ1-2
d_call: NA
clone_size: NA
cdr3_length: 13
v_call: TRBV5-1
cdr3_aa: CASSLAVDYGYTF
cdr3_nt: TGCGCCAGCAGCTTGGCAGTCGACTATGGCTACACCTTC

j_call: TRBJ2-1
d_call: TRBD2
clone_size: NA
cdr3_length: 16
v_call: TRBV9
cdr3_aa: CASSVTTSPWDNEQFF
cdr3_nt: TGTGCCAGCAGCGTGACGACTAGCCCTTGGGACAATGAGCAGTTCTTC

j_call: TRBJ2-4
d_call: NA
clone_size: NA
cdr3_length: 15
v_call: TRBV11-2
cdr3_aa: CASSWQQKAKNIQYF
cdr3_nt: TGTGCCAGCAGCTGGCAACAGAAAGCCAAAAACATTCAGTACTTC

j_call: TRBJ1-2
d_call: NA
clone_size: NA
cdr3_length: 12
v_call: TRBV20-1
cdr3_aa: CSATQGRYGYTF
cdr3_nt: TGCAGTGCTACCCAGGGACGGTATGGCTACACCTTC

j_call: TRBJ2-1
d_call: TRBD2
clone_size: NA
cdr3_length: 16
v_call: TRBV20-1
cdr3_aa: CSARDTGLAGVNEQFF
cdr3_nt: TGCAGTGCTAGAGATACGGGACTAGCGGGAGTCAATGAGCAGTTCTTC

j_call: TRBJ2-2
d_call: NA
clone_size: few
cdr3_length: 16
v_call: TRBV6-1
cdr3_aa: CASTQLGRGDTGELFF
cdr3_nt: TGTGCCAGCACCCAACTCGGCAGGGGTGACACCGGGGAGCTGTTTTTT

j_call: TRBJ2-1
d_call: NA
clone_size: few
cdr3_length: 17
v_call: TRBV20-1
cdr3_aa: CSARDLRSFFSYNEQFF
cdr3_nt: TGCAGTGCTAGAGATCTTCGCAGCTTCTTCTCCTACAATGAGCAGTTCTTC

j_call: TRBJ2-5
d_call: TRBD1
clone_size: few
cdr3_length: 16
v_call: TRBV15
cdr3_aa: CATSREGWDSRETQYF
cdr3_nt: TGTGCCACCAGCAGAGAAGGTTGGGACAGCCGAGAGACCCAGTACTTC

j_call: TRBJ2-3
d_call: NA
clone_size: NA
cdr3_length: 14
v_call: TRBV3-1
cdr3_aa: CASSHRGSTDTQYF
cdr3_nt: TGTGCCAGCAGTCACCGGGGGTCCACAGATACGCAGTATTTT

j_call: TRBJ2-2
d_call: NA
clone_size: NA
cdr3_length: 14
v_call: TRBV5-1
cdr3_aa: CASSSLSRSGELFF
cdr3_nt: TGCGCCAGCAGCTCCCTAAGTAGGTCCGGGGAGCTGTTTTTT

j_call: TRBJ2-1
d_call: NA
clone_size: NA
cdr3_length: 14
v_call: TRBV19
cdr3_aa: CASSRVPLYNEQFF
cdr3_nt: TGTGCCAGTAGTCGGGTACCGTTATACAATGAGCAGTTCTTC

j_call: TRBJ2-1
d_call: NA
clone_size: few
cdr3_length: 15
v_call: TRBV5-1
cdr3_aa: CASSPGLTSYNEQFF
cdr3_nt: TGCGCCAGCAGCCCAGGACTGACCTCCTACAATGAGCAGTTCTTC

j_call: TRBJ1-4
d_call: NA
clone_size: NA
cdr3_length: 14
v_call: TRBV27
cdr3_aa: CASSYQGLNEKLFF
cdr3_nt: TGTGCCAGCAGTTATCAGGGCCTTAATGAAAAACTGTTTTTT

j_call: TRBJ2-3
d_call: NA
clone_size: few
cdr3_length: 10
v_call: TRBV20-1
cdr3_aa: CSTRTQAQYF
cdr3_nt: TGCAGTACTAGGACTCAAGCGCAGTATTTT

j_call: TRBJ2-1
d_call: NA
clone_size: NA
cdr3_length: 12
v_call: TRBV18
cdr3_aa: CASSPPKAEQFF
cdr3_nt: TGTGCCAGCTCACCACCAAAGGCTGAGCAGTTCTTC

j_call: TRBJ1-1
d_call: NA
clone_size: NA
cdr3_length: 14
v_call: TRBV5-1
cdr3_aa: CASSLGQGGSEAFF
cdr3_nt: TGCGCCAGCAGCTTGGGGCAGGGAGGGTCGGAAGCTTTCTTT

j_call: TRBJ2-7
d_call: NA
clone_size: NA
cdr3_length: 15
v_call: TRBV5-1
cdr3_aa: CASSLGQTSSYEQYF
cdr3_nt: TGCGCCAGCAGCTTGGGGCAGACTTCATCCTACGAGCAGTACTTC

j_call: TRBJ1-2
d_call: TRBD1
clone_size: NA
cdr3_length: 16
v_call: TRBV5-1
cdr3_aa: CASSHRDSEFGYGYTF
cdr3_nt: TGCGCCAGCAGCCACCGGGACAGCGAGTTTGGGTATGGCTACACCTTC

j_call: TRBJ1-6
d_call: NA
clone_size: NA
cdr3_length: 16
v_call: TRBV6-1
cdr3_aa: CASSDTGTGGFSPLHF
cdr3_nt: TGTGCCAGCAGTGACACCGGGACGGGGGGTTTTTCACCCCTCCACTTT

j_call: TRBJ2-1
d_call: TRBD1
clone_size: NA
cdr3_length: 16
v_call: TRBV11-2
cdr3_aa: CASSLPGTGGNHEQFF
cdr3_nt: TGTGCCAGCAGCTTACCCGGGACAGGGGGCAACCATGAGCAGTTCTTC

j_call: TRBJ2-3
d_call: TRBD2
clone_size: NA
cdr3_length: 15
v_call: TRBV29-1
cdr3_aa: CSVDTSGGRTDTQYF
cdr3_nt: TGCAGCGTGGATACTAGCGGGGGACGCACAGATACGCAGTATTTT

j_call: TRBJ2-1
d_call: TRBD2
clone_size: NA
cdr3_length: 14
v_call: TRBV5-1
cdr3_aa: CASINRAGSNEQFF
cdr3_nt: TGCGCCAGCATCAACAGAGCGGGAAGCAATGAGCAGTTCTTC

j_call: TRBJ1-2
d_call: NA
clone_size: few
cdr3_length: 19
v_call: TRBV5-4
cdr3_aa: CASSLAPSRTALTTYGYTF
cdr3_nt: TGTGCCAGCAGCTTGGCCCCGTCCAGGACAGCCCTGACAACCTATGGCTACACCTTC

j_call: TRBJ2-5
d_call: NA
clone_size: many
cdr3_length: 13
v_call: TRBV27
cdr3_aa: CASSLGVPETQYF
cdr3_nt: TGTGCCAGCAGTTTAGGAGTTCCGGAGACCCAGTACTTC

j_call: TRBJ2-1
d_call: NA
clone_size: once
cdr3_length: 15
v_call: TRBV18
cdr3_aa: CASSPLGLGNNEQFF
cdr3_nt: TGTGCCAGCTCACCACTGGGGCTGGGGAACAATGAGCAGTTCTTC

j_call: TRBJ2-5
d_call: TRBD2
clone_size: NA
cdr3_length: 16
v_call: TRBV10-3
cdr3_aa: CAISEGLAGLRETQYF
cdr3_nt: TGTGCCATCAGTGAAGGACTAGCGGGACTACGGGAGACCCAGTACTTC

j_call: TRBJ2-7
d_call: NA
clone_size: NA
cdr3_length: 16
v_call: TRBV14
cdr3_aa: CASSQFRRASSYEQYF
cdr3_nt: TGTGCCAGCAGCCAGTTCCGGCGGGCAAGCTCCTACGAGCAGTACTTC

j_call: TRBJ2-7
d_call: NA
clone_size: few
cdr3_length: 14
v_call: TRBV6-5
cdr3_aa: CASSYVLGTYEQYF
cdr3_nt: TGTGCCAGCAGTTACGTGTTAGGAACCTACGAGCAGTACTTC

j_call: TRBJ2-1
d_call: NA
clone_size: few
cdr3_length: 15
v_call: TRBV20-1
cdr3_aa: CSARGRRRGYNEQFF
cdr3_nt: TGCAGTGCTAGAGGTAGAAGGCGGGGTTACAATGAGCAGTTCTTC

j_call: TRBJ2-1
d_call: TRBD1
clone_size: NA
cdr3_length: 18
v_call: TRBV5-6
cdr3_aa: CASSSNYRGRAAYNEQFF
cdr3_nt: TGTGCCAGCAGCTCAAATTACAGGGGGCGTGCGGCCTACAATGAGCAGTTCTTC

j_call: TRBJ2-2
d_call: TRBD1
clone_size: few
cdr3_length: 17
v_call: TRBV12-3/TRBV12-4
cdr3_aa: CASNPGQAILNTGELFF
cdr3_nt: TGTGCCAGCAACCCCGGACAGGCGATTTTGAACACCGGGGAGCTGTTTTTT

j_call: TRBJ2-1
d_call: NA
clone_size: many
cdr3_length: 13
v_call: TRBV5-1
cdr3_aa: CASSLRSYNEQFF
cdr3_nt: TGCGCCAGCAGCTTGAGGTCCTACAATGAGCAGTTCTTC

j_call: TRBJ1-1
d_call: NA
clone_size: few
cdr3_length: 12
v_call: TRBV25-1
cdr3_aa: CASSPGVGEAFF
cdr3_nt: TGTGCCAGCAGTCCAGGGGTGGGGGAAGCTTTCTTT

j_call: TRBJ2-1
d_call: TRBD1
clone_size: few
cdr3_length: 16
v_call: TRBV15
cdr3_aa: CATSRTRSDRGDEQFF
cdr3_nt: TGTGCCACCAGCAGAACCCGATCAGACAGGGGGGATGAGCAGTTCTTC

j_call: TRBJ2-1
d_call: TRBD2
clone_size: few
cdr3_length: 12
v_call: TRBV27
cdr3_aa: CASSRPGGEQFF
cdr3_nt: TGTGCCAGCAGTCGGCCGGGAGGGGAGCAGTTCTTC

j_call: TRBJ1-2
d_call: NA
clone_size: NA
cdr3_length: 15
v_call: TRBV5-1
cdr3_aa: CASSLGGGPNYGYTF
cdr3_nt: TGCGCCAGCAGCTTAGGCGGGGGACCTAACTATGGCTACACCTTC